This T cell receptor beta chain was observed in a study of blood T cell repertoires in COVID-19. Whole-study context: Researchers got acute and convalescent COVID-19 samples from the United States, Italy and Spain. From T cells, B-cell-depleted T cells, or PBMCs came the material, which was cDNA or gDNA.

This clone showed up just a few times. At one end the junction does not follow the germline gene, possibly because of a read error. In the authors' methods: Amplification of reference gene primers was used by the study to estimate nucleated cell counts. Sequencing was performed with immunoSEQ multiplex PCR; in TCRdb, only in-frame clones are kept and a portion is missing. The DNA was the basis for D and trimming; V, J and clone size are from that table. This table has 200,000 to 300,000 clones, less than 90% appearing once. The CDR3 totals 14 residues. The germline gives CDR1 SEHNR, CDR2 FQNEAQ (reference sequence).

Sequenced sample: peripheral blood. This TCR was sampled from a man between 60 and 75 years old with acute or convalescent COVID-19. This rearrangement joins TRBV7-9 to TRBJ2-7; 14 positions match TRBD2. CDR3 sequence reads: CASRPTSGRAWAHF. The CDR3 DNA reads TGTGCCAGCAGGCCGACTAGCGGGAGGGCCTGGGCGCACTTC.